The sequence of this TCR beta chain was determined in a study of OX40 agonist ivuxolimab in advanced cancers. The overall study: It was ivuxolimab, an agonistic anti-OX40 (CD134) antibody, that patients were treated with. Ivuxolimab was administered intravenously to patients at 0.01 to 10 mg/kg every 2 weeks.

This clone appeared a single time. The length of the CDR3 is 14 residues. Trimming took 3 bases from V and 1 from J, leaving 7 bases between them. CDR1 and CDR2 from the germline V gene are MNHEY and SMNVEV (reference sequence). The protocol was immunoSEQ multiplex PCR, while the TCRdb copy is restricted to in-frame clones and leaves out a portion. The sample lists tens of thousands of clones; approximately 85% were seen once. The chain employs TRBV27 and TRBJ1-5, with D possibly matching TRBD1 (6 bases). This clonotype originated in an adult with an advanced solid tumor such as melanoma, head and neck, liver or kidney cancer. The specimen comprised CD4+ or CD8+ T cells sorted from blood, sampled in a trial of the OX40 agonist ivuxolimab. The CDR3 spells CASSLGASNQPQHF. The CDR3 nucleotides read TGTGCCAGCAGTTTGGGGGCCAGCAATCAGCCCCAGCATTTT.